The present entry profiles one T cell receptor (beta chain) with its context. Its specificity is unknown. The CDR3 totals 11 residues. Trimming pared 5 bases from V and 3 bases from J, leaving 3 bases between. Germline CDR1 reads MDHEN; CDR2 reads SYDVKM. These data are taken from a study of PD-1 blockade in classical Hodgkin lymphoma. Points from the study as a whole: Newly diagnosed patients reportedly trailed healthy donors in baseline TCR diversity.

Regarding time point: newly diagnosed, previously untreated cHL patient sample. Measured with immunoSEQ multiplex PCR; TCRdb has only the in-frame clones, and not every one. This sample has fewer than 90,000 clones; over 85% occur once, and the top ten carry roughly 2.5%. This sequence originates from a human donor with classical Hodgkin lymphoma. Sequences were obtained from peripheral blood mononuclear cells (PBMCs). This chain links TRBV28 with TRBJ2-3; D is unclear. The CDR3 loop reads CASSLTDTQYF. CDR3 nucleotide sequence: TGTGCCAGCAGTCTGACAGATACGCAGTATTTT.